These T cell receptor beta chains were read from a single sample in a study of T cells after yellow fever vaccination. MiXCR was run by TCRdb on the 5' RACE reads, yielding one entry per CDR3 protein. The sample lists 150,000 to 200,000 distinct CDR3 sequences, 11% seen once, with 30% to 45% in the top ten. The sequencing here drew on CD8+ T cells sorted from PBMCs, taken 15 days after the yellow fever booster vaccination. The receptor source for this set is a man younger than 35 who received the YFV17D yellow fever vaccine. Each CDR3 is given with its conserved first and last residue. Each record gives: J gene, V gene, clone size, D gene, CDR3 DNA, CDR3 protein. D genes are given only for firm matches. A clone size is listed for some rows: how often the clone was seen (once, few, many), or a class if it is expanded.

>TRBJ2-7|TRBV7-9|few|TRBD1
TGTGCCAGCCCCTCCCCAGGGGGCTACGAGCAGTACTTC
CASPSPGGYEQYF
>TRBJ2-5|TRBV7-2|.|TRBD2
TGTGCCAGCAGCTCCGGACTAGCGGGGGGGTGGGAGACCCAGTACTTC
CASSSGLAGGWETQYF
>TRBJ2-1|TRBV12-3/TRBV12-4|.|.
TGTGCCTCCTCCCTGACCAGGAATGAGCAGTTCTTC
CASSLTRNEQFF
>TRBJ2-4|TRBV4-1|.|.
TGCGCCAGCAGCCAACAGGATATAGGGGGAAACATTCAGTACTTC
CASSQQDIGGNIQYF
>TRBJ1-5|TRBV7-8|.|.
TGTGCCAGCAGCCCTCATAGGTCAGGGGATTGGGGCGGCAATCAGCCCCAGCATTTT
CASSPHRSGDWGGNQPQHF
>TRBJ1-2|TRBV11-2|few|TRBD1
TGTGCCAGCAGCCTACCTGGGACAGGACTTAACTATGGCTACACCTTC
CASSLPGTGLNYGYTF
>TRBJ1-4|TRBV29-1|few|.
TGCAGCGTTGAGTCCAGTTTGTATGGGGTGTTTTTT
CSVESSLYGVFF
>TRBJ1-6|TRBV5-1|few|TRBD1
TGCGCCAGCAGAGAGGCCAGGGGGAATTCACCCCTCCACTTT
CASREARGNSPLHF
>TRBJ2-3|TRBV11-2|many|.
TGTGCCAGCAGCCACGGACCCCTCCCGGATACGCAGTATTTT
CASSHGPLPDTQYF
>TRBJ2-7|TRBV25-1|.|.
TGTGCCAGCAGTGTAAGTTGGGACTACGAGCAGTACTTC
CASSVSWDYEQYF
>TRBJ1-4|TRBV4-2|few|TRBD1
TGTGCCAGCAGCCAAGAAGGGACAGGGGGTGAAAAACTGTTTTTT
CASSQEGTGGEKLFF
>TRBJ2-6|TRBV7-8|.|.
TGTGCCAGCAGCTTGAGCGTCCATCCTGGGGCCAACGTCCTGACTTTC
CASSLSVHPGANVLTF
>TRBJ2-7|TRBV5-1|many|TRBD1
TGCGCCAGCTCAGACAGGGGCTACGAGCAGTACTTC
CASSDRGYEQYF
>TRBJ2-3|TRBV7-9|many|.
TGTGCCAGCAGCTTAGCGGGGGGCCCCGCAGATACGCAGTATTTT
CASSLAGGPADTQYF
>TRBJ2-2|TRBV24-1|many|.
TGTGCCACCAGTGATAGTGAGGACACCGGGGAGCTGTTTTTT
CATSDSEDTGELFF
>TRBJ2-3|TRBV12-3/TRBV12-4|.|.
TGTGCCAGCACCTCGGGGCTGACAGATACGCAGTATTTT
CASTSGLTDTQYF
>TRBJ1-1|TRBV7-6|many|.
TGTGCCAGCAGCTCCAGGGGCGGAGTGAACACTGAAGCTTTCTTT
CASSSRGGVNTEAFF
>TRBJ2-2|TRBV12-3/TRBV12-4|.|.
TGTGCCAGCACGACTAGTTATGGGGAGCTGTTTTTT
CASTTSYGELFF
>TRBJ1-5|TRBV6-5|few|.
TGTGCCAGCAGTTACTCGAAAAGCAGAAATCAGCCCCAGCATTTT
CASSYSKSRNQPQHF
>TRBJ2-5|TRBV12-3/TRBV12-4|.|TRBD2
TGTGCCAGCAGTTTAATGGTAGCGGGGGCCGCACAAGAGACCCAGTACTTC
CASSLMVAGAAQETQYF
>TRBJ2-7|TRBV5-1|.|TRBD1
TGCGCCAGCAGCTCGTGGACAGGGTTCCCCAACGAGCAGTACTTC
CASSSWTGFPNEQYF
>TRBJ1-3|TRBV3-1|.|.
TGTGCCAGCAGCGCCCGGGACCGCGTCTCCGGAAACACCATATATTTT
CASSARDRVSGNTIYF
>TRBJ1-4|TRBV9|few|.
TGTGCCAGCAGCGATGGGGGGGCCTCTAATGAAAAACTGTTTTTT
CASSDGGASNEKLFF
>TRBJ1-1|TRBV13|few|.
TGTGCCAGCAGCTTAGTCGAGGAAGTGGGCACTGAAGCTTTCTTT
CASSLVEEVGTEAFF
>TRBJ1-5|TRBV5-5|.|.
TGTGCCAGCAGCTCCAAACCGGGACTGTACAATCAGCCCCAGCATTTT
CASSSKPGLYNQPQHF
>TRBJ2-1|TRBV12-3/TRBV12-4|many|.
TGTGCCAGCAGTTTAAACTGGGAGCAGTTCTTC
CASSLNWEQFF
>TRBJ2-5|TRBV30|few|.
TGTGCCTGGAAACTAGACAGGGAGACCCAGTACTTC
CAWKLDRETQYF
>TRBJ2-1|TRBV29-1|.|.
TGCAGCGTTGAAGAGGCCGACTACAATGAGCAGTTCTTC
CSVEEADYNEQFF
>TRBJ1-3|TRBV7-2|.|.
TGTGCCAGCAGCTTACTAAGGGGGTCTGGAAACACCATATATTTT
CASSLLRGSGNTIYF
>TRBJ2-5|TRBV4-2|.|.
TGTGCCAGCAGCCAAGAACTAGATGGCCAAGAGACCCAGTACTTC
CASSQELDGQETQYF
>TRBJ1-1|TRBV6-4|few|TRBD1
TGTGCCAGCAGAAAAGACAGGGAACGAGCTGAAGCTTTCTTT
CASRKDRERAEAFF
>TRBJ2-7|TRBV7-8|few|.
TGTGCCAGCAGCTTAGCGATTTCCTCCTACGAGCAGTACTTC
CASSLAISSYEQYF
>TRBJ2-4|TRBV7-3|.|.
TGTGCCAGCAGCCCTACCAACAGCGGCCGAGGGAAAAACATTCAGTACTTC
CASSPTNSGRGKNIQYF
>TRBJ2-3|TRBV12-3/TRBV12-4|.|TRBD1
TGTGCCAGCAGCGGACAGGGCCGGGCAGATACGCAGTATTTT
CASSGQGRADTQYF
>TRBJ2-7|TRBV6-1|.|.
TGTGCCAGCAAGGACTCCCGTTCCTACGAGCAGTACTTC
CASKDSRSYEQYF
>TRBJ2-3|TRBV6-5|.|TRBD2
TGTGCCAGCAGTTTGAGCGGGGAGGGCACAGATACGCAGTATTTT
CASSLSGEGTDTQYF
>TRBJ1-3|TRBV20-1|many|.
TGCAGTGCTAGAGACGAGAGCTCTGGAAACACCATATATTTT
CSARDESSGNTIYF
>TRBJ2-3|TRBV9|.|.
TGTGCCAGCAGCGTAGCTCAAGTTCTAGTGGGCTCGGGCACAGATACGCAGTATTTT
CASSVAQVLVGSGTDTQYF
>TRBJ1-4|TRBV29-1|few|.
TGCAGCGCAGGCATTCCGGGTGAAAAACTGTTTTTT
CSAGIPGEKLFF
>TRBJ2-3|TRBV29-1|many|TRBD1
TGCAGCGCCGAGGACAGGGTCCCAGATACGCAGTATTTT
CSAEDRVPDTQYF
>TRBJ2-7|TRBV2|.|.
TGTGCCAGCACAACGGGGAGCTCCTACGAGCAGTACTTC
CASTTGSSYEQYF
>TRBJ2-2|TRBV10-3|few|.
TGTGCCATTTTCAAGTCCCTTGGCCCCGGGGAGCTGTTTTTT
CAIFKSLGPGELFF
>TRBJ2-3|TRBV7-6|few|.
TGTGCCAGCAGCTTTGGGGCAGGGCCCGCCAGCACAGATACGCAGTATTTT
CASSFGAGPASTDTQYF
>TRBJ2-1|TRBV5-6|.|.
TGTGCCAGCAGCTTTGACGGGGCCTCCTACAATGAGCAGTTCTTC
CASSFDGASYNEQFF
>TRBJ1-1|TRBV7-9|.|.
TGTGCCAGCAGCTCACCCCCGAACACTGAAGCTTTCTTT
CASSSPPNTEAFF
>TRBJ1-3|TRBV29-1|few|.
TGCAGCGCCGCCTGGGGGGCTGGAATCTCTGGAAACACCATATATTTT
CSAAWGAGISGNTIYF
>TRBJ2-3|TRBV3-1|few|TRBD1
TGTGCCAGCAGCCAAGATCAGGGACAGAGCACAGATACGCAGTATTTT
CASSQDQGQSTDTQYF
>TRBJ2-6|TRBV7-8|.|.
TGTGCCAGCAGCTTAGGGTATGGCGGACACTCTGGGGCCAACGTCCTGACTTTC
CASSLGYGGHSGANVLTF
>TRBJ2-3|TRBV5-4|many|TRBD2
TGTGCCAGCAGCTTGGAGGCTAGCGGGGCGCGTTACACAGATACGCAGTATTTT
CASSLEASGARYTDTQYF
>TRBJ2-1|TRBV9|few|TRBD2
TGTGCCAGCAGCACCCTAGCGGGGCGCTACAATGAGCAGTTCTTC
CASSTLAGRYNEQFF